These 11 T cell receptor beta chains were sequenced from one sample in a study of blood T cells in healthy people across ages. A J-beta primer mix and a sample-barcoded 5' primer were used in a second PCR of about 7 to 12 cycles. In TCRdb, the 5' RACE reads were re-called with MiXCR into one record per CDR3 protein. The sample comprises more than 800,000 distinct CDR3 sequences, more than 25% of which are singletons, and about 18% rests with the top ten. The sample comprised blood. These TCRs come from a woman older than 75 in good health.

This clonotype has only a few counts. One junction end does not reproduce the germline sequence, and a read error may be involved. The chain employs TRBV6-2 or TRBV6-3 and TRBJ1-6; no firm D call. This CDR3 comprises 14 residues. Germline loops: CDR1 MNHEY, CDR2 SVGEGT. CDR3: CACSRREGGSPLHF. The CDR3, as DNA: TGTGCCTGCAGCCGGCGGGAGGGTGGATCACCCCTCCACTTT.

This clonotype was counted only a few times. V gene TRBV12-3 or TRBV12-4 combines with J gene TRBJ2-3; tentative D call: TRBD1 (7 bases). This CDR3 region has 15 residues. V lost 3 bases and J lost 2, with 12 bases in between. CDR3 residues: CASSFGGQPTDTQYF. The CDR3 DNA reads TGTGCCAGCAGTTTCGGGGGACAGCCCACAGATACGCAGTATTTT.

The sample holds many counts of this clonotype. The chain is built from TRBV20-1 and TRBJ2-1; 9 nucleotides align to TRBD2. The CDR3 spans 16 residues. The trim removed 1 base at V and 9 bases at J, leaving 13 bases unmatched. Germline loops: CDR1 DFQATT, CDR2 SNEGSKA (reference sequence). The CDR3 loop is CSARAVISGGYSEQFF. Written as DNA, the CDR3 is TGCAGTGCTAGAGCCGTGATTAGCGGGGGTTATAGTGAGCAGTTCTTC.

This clonotype appeared many times. The rearrangement links TRBV10-3 to TRBJ2-7, with TRBD1 identical over 7 bases. V trimming: 7 bases; J trimming: 3 bases; junction bases outside the gene matches: 9. The CDR3 spans 14 residues. In germline, CDR1 is ENHRY, CDR2 SYGVKD. The CDR3 sequence is CAIKSDRNLYEQYF. The CDR3 coding sequence is TGTGCCATCAAATCGGACAGGAACCTCTACGAGCAGTACTTC.

The chain links TRBV20-1 to TRBJ2-7; 9 positions match TRBD2. Germline V gene data show CDR1 as DFQATT and CDR2 as SNEGSKA (reference sequence). Trimming removed 5 bases from V and 3 bases from J; junction bases left unmatched: 14. This CDR3 contains 16 residues. DNA of the CDR3: TGCAGTGCTGAATATCCGAGCGGGAGGAAGGACTACGAGCAGTACTTC. Translating it yields CSAEYPSGRKDYEQYF.

The CDR3 DNA sequence: TGTGCCAGTCCCACAGGGATGGATTCACCCCTCCACTTT. Its protein product is CASPTGMDSPLHF. The chain couples TRBV6-4 to TRBJ1-6, with a tentative D call TRBD1 (6 bases). Trimming pared 9 bases from V and 8 bases from J, leaving 14 bases between. Germline values: CDR1 MRHNA, CDR2 SNTAGT. This CDR3 is built from 13 residues.

This clonotype turned up a few times. The rearrangement links TRBV2 to TRBJ1-2; D is perhaps TRBD1 (6 bases). Trimming pared 7 bases from V and 3 bases from J, leaving 12 bases between. The V gene's germline CDR1 is SNHLY and CDR2 FYNNEI. This CDR3 has 13 amino acids. The CDR3, as DNA: TGTGCCAGCACCAGGGGACCGGACTATGGCTACACCTTC. It yields the protein CASTRGPDYGYTF.

This clonotype came up many times. The chain joins TRBV12-3 or TRBV12-4 to TRBJ2-3; D gene ambiguous. This CDR3 has 16 amino acids. V was trimmed by 6 bases and J by 3 bases, leaving 19 bases between them. The CDR3 DNA sequence: TGTGCCAGCAGCCTTGGTGGCGGAGTGGGAACAGATACGCAGTATTTT. It codes for CASSLGGGVGTDTQYF.

With regard to this clonotype: A much larger clone differs by one base, so this may be a read error. The V and J genes are TRBV5-1 and TRBJ2-7; 7 bases align to TRBD2. From germline, CDR1 is SGHRS and CDR2 YFSETQ. This CDR3 has 15 residues. J gave up 7 bases and V 2 bases, and 12 bases lay outside the gene matches. The CDR3 here is CASSLRSGSLNEQYF. CDR3 nucleotide sequence: TGCGCCAGCAGCTTACGTAGCGGGTCCTTAAATGAGCAGTACTTC.

The chain recombines TRBV24-1 with TRBJ1-3; unclear D gene. Trimming stripped 4 bases from V and 2 bases from J, with 11 bases between. This CDR3 region has 15 residues. Germline V lookup: CDR1 KGHDR, CDR2 SFDVKD. This CDR3 reads CATSESGVPGNTIYF. The DNA for the CDR3 is TGTGCCACCAGTGAATCTGGGGTCCCTGGAAACACCATATATTTT.

The chain employs TRBV27 and TRBJ2-3, with a tentative D call TRBD2 (5 bases). CDR3 length: 14 residues. Germline V gene lookup returns CDR1 MNHEY and CDR2 SMNVEV (reference sequence). The ends were cut back, 3 bases at V and 4 bases at J, with 11 bases in the middle. This chain's CDR3 is CASSLWQEADTQYF. The CDR3 DNA reads TGTGCCAGCAGTTTGTGGCAGGAGGCAGATACGCAGTATTTT.